Following are 7 T cell receptor beta chains from one sample sequenced in a study of shared clonotypes between healthy human individuals. The table came from immunoSEQ multiplex PCR; TCRdb's copy has only in-frame clones and leaves some out. The sample shows about 1 million clones, about 70% of them seen only once. Sequenced: memory CD4+ T cells sorted from blood. Subset specified: CD45RA-negative fraction. The source is a young man in good health.

This clone occurred many times. Other DNA sequences in the same sample also yield this CDR3. The chain is built from TRBV5-1 and TRBJ1-3; D is perhaps TRBD1 (5 bases). Trimming stripped 4 bases from V and 0 bases from J, with 11 bases between. The CDR3 has 15 amino acids. Germline V gives CDR1 SGHRS, CDR2 YFSETQ. CDR3 coding DNA: TGCGCCAGCAGCCTAGGGACGGCCTCTGGAAACACCATATATTTT. It codes for CASSLGTASGNTIYF.

The chain joins TRBV5-5 to TRBJ2-3, with TRBD2 matching over 15 bases. V lost 4 bases and J lost 6; bases outside the gene matches: 6. Germline CDR1 and CDR2: SGHKS and YYEKEE (reference sequence). The CDR3 is 16 residues long. The CDR3 nucleotides read TGTGCCAGCAGCAAGGGACTAGCGGGGGGACAGGATACGCAGTATTTT. Amino acid sequence: CASSKGLAGGQDTQYF.

The gene calls are TRBV29-1 and TRBJ1-1; D call uncertain. Germline-derived CDR1 and CDR2 are SQVTM and ANQGSEA. CDR3 length equals 11 residues. The V gene lost 4 bases and the J gene lost 7 bases, with 10 bases spanning the gap. The CDR3 nucleotides are TGCAGCGTTGGGGCAGGCCATGAAGCTTTCTTT. Translating gives CSVGAGHEAFF.

For this clone: No DNA is shown, since the ends of the CDR3 on it are uncertain; the CDR3 is the one TCRdb lists. The genes are TRBV10-3 and TRBJ2-7. Germline CDR1 ENHRY, CDR2 SYGVKD. The CDR3 length is 12 residues, termini included. The CDR3 loop reads CAISSSGTEQYF.

In regard to this clone: This may arise from a read error, as a much more abundant clone is one base away. Other nucleotide sequences from this sample produce the same CDR3. The J gene is TRBJ2-5, the V gene TRBV7-2; 7 bases align to TRBD2. Germline values: CDR1 SGHTA, CDR2 FQGNSA. This CDR3 contains 16 residues. CDR3 nucleotide sequence: TGCGCCAGCAGCCGTTTAGGGCGCGGGGGACAAGAGACCCAGTACTTC. It translates to CASSRLGRGGQETQYF.

This clone was observed a handful of times. V usage is TRBV18 and J usage is TRBJ1-6; TRBD1 aligns across 7 bases. V lost 1 base and J lost 5; bases outside the gene matches: 2. The germline CDR1 and CDR2 sequences are KGHSH and LQKENI. This CDR3 is 15 amino acids long. DNA for the CDR3: TGTGCCAGCTCACCACGACAGGGAGATAATTCACCCCTCCACTTT. This codes for CASSPRQGDNSPLHF.

The chain joins TRBV18 to TRBJ2-5, with D tentatively TRBD1 (6 bases). This CDR3 has 15 amino acids. V lost 0 bases and J lost 2, with 10 bases in between. The germline CDR1 and CDR2 sequences are KGHSH and LQKENI. CDR3 region: CASSPPGHKQETQYF. CDR3 bases: TGTGCCAGCTCACCACCGGGACACAAACAAGAGACCCAGTACTTC.